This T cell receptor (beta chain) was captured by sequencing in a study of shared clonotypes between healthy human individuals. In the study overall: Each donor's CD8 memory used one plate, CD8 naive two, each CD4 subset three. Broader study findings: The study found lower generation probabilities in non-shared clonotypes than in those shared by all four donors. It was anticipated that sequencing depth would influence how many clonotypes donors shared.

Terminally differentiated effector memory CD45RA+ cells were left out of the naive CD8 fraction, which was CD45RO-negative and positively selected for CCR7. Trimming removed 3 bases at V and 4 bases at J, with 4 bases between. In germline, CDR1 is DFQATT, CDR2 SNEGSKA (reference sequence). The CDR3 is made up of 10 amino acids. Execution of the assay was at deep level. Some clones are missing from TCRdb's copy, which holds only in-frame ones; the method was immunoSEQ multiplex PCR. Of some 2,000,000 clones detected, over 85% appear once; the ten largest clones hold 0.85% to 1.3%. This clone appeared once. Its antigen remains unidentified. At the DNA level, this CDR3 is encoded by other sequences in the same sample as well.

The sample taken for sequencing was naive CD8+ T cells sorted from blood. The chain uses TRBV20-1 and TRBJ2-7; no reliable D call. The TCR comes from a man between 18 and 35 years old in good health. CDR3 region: CSASGYEQYF. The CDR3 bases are TGCAGTGCTAGCGGATACGAGCAGTACTTC.